One and the same sample provided the 9 T cell receptor beta chains below, sequenced in a study of regulatory T cells in long-lasting Graves disease. Arm-PCR of CDR3 regions and iRepertoire HTBI primers were used to build TCR beta libraries. TCRdb re-called the multiplex PCR reads with MiXCR, one entry per CDR3 protein. Found here are more than 350,000 distinct CDR3 sequences, approximately 15% of them singletons; the top ten hold over 15%. Described time point: newly diagnosed GD, antithyroid drugs for less than 3 months. With RNA extracted from PBMCs as input, the TCR library was made. Separately, the same data were catalogued under a study of T cells in Graves' hyperthyroidism and ophthalmopathy.

The sequences come from peripheral blood mononuclear cells (PBMCs), collected at new diagnosis, from a patient treated with antithyroid drugs. Receptors were obtained from a young woman with Graves disease.

The chain joins TRBV5-1 to TRBJ2-2, with 8 bases aligning to TRBD2. The junction had 8 bases not matched to a gene; V was cut back by 1 base and J by 0 bases. The CDR3 is made up of 18 amino acids. In germline, CDR1 is SGHRS, CDR2 YFSETQ. CDR3 nucleotide sequence: TGCGCCAGCAGCTTGATGGCGGGAGGCACGGCGAACACCGGGGAGCTGTTTTTT. Its protein product is CASSLMAGGTANTGELFF.

This clonotype was observed a handful of times. The chain has TRBV12-3 or TRBV12-4 and TRBJ1-5; tentatively, D is TRBD1 (5 bases). V lost 4 bases and J lost 1, with 14 bases in between. This CDR3 contains 16 residues. The chain's CDR3 is CASSYPGGLSNQPQHF. The CDR3 DNA reads TGTGCCAGCAGTTACCCTGGGGGTTTGAGCAATCAGCCCCAGCATTTT.

The chain uses TRBV7-9 and TRBJ2-7, with D possibly TRBD2 on 5 matching bases. V was pared by 3 bases and J by 6 bases, with 9 bases between. The CDR3 spans 12 residues. Per the germline V gene, CDR1 is SEHNR and CDR2 is FQNEAQ (reference sequence). The CDR3 here is CASSFPAGEQYF. DNA for the CDR3: TGTGCCAGCAGCTTTCCGGCGGGCGAGCAGTACTTC.

Many counts were recorded for this clonotype. The chain links TRBV11-2 to TRBJ2-3; 7 bases fit TRBD2. CDR1 is SGHAT, CDR2 FQNNGV, per germline. V lost 3 bases and J lost 1; bases outside the gene matches: 4. The CDR3 length is 15 residues. CDR3 in DNA: TGTGCCAGCAGCTTTCGGGGACTACGCACAGATACGCAGTATTTT. It is translated as CASSFRGLRTDTQYF.

The genes are TRBV28 and TRBJ2-5, with D perhaps TRBD1 or TRBD2 (5 bases each). The CDR3 has 13 amino acids. Germline CDR1 MDHEN, CDR2 SYDVKM. V was pared by 6 bases and J by 5 bases, with 13 bases between. CDR3 sequence (DNA): TGTGCCAGCAGGCCCGAGGGGTCGGAGACCCAGTACTTC. It encodes CASRPEGSETQYF.

This clonotype was seen only a few times. The V gene is TRBV20-1, the J gene TRBJ1-5; D remains unclear. Trimming took 2 bases from V and 0 from J, leaving 8 bases between them. The CDR3 is 14 residues long. CDR1 and CDR2 (germline): DFQATT, SNEGSKA (reference sequence). The CDR3 DNA follows: TGCAGTGCTAGAAAAGGTTCTAGCAATCAGCCCCAGCATTTT. It translates to CSARKGSSNQPQHF.

In its sample, this clonotype was seen many times. This sequence joins TRBV3-1 and TRBJ2-7; 10 bases are shared with TRBD1. CDR3 length equals 15 residues. CDR1 is LGHDT, CDR2 YNNKEL, per germline (reference sequence). The V gene end was trimmed by 2 bases and the J gene end by 7 bases; junction bases not matched to a gene: 8. The CDR3 here is CASSQPGTGEGEQYF. CDR3 bases: TGTGCCAGCAGCCAACCCGGGACAGGGGAGGGGGAGCAGTACTTC.

The table lists this clonotype with many counts. This chain uses TRBV7-8 with TRBJ2-7; TRBD1 aligns across 10 bases. Germline V gene lookup returns CDR1 SGHVS and CDR2 FQNEAQ. The V segment lost 5 bases and the J segment 3 bases; nucleotides outside the gene matches: 19. CDR3 length: 19 residues. The CDR3 loop is CASSILGTGDILPDYEQYF. The CDR3 region has the DNA TGTGCCAGCAGCATATTAGGGACAGGGGATATTCTTCCTGACTACGAGCAGTACTTC. Filled out from reference TRBV7-8 and TRBJ2-7, the complete variable domain reads GAGVSQSPRYKVAKRGQDVALRCDPISGHVSLFWYQQALGQGPEFLTYFQNEAQLDKSGLPSDRFFAERPEGSVSTLKIQRTQQEDSAVYLCASSILGTGDILPDYEQYFGPGTRLTVT.

This clonotype was seen ten or more times. The rearrangement links TRBV2 to TRBJ2-5, with 13 bases fitting TRBD2. Germline V gene sequence: CDR1 SNHLY, CDR2 FYNNEI. The CDR3 covers 18 residues. The J segment lost 1 base and the V segment lost 8 bases, leaving 13 bases of the junction unmatched. CDR3 protein: CASPPGLAGSTLQETQYF. Written as DNA, the CDR3 is TGTGCCAGCCCACCGGGACTAGCGGGAAGTACCCTCCAAGAGACCCAGTACTTC.